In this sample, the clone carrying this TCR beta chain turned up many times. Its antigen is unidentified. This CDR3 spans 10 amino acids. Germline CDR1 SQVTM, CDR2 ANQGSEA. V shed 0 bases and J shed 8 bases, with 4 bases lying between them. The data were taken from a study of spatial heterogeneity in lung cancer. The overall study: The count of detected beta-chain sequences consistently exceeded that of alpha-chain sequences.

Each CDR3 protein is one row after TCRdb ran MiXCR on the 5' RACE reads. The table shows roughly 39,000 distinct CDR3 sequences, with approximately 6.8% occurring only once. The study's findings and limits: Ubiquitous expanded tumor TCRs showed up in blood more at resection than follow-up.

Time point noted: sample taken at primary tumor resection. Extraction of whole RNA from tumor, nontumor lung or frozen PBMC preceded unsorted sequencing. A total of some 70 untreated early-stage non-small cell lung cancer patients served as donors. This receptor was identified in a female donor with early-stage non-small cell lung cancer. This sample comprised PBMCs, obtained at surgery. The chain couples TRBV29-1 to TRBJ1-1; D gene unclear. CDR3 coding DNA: TGCAGCGTTGAAGATGCAGAAGCTTTCTTT. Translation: CSVEDAEAFF.